The present T cell receptor beta chain was sequenced within a study of cytomegalovirus exposure and HLA in healthy donors. This PCR relied on a set of 60 Vbeta primers and 13 Jbeta primers. This table comes from immunoSEQ multiplex PCR, and its TCRdb copy is limited to in-frame clones, with some not included. The table shows hundreds of thousands of clones, with under 80% occurring only once. Study results and limitations: According to an earlier analysis, most TCR beta V segments yielded productive rearrangements about 87% or about 30% of the time. The later analysis indicated that the majority of CMV-associated TCR beta chains appeared HLA-restricted. Trimming of TCR beta V- and J-genes showed a link, identified in a later analysis, to a missense DCLRE1C variant. In presence/absence analyses, roughly uniform sequencing depth across donors was assumed.

Turning to this clone: Its antigen is unidentified.

The ends were cut back, 1 base at V and 2 bases at J, with 13 bases in the middle. The CDR3 runs to 16 residues. The V gene's germline CDR1 is SGHKS and CDR2 YYEKEE (reference sequence). Sequencing used PBMCs. The gene calls are TRBV5-5 and TRBJ2-1, with D possibly TRBD2 on 6 matching bases. The TCR comes from a female donor in good health and CMV-seronegative. The CDR3 reads CASSLSGRLAYNEQFF. The DNA of the CDR3 is TGTGCCAGCAGCTTGAGCGGCCGACTAGCCTACAATGAGCAGTTCTTC.